Included here is one TCR beta chain sequence, with context. Which antigen it targets is not known. Base qualities were left out, and no much larger clone turns up one base away. The immunoSEQ Assay, a bias-controlled multiplex PCR, was used to amplify TCRbeta CDR3 regions from genomic DNA. In the source study's methods: The number of nucleated cells in each sample was estimated by amplification of reference gene primers within the assay. To quantify the absolute abundance of each unique TCRbeta CDR3 rearrangement, sequence reads were collapsed and filtered. For each sample, productive Simpson clonality was calculated as the square root of Simpson's diversity index across productive rearrangements. Here the immuneACCESS table is served through TCRdb, limited to in-frame sequences with V and J called. Missing clones are a known gap in these copies; in checked studies unresolved V genes cover under half, and the rest lacks a known reason. D and trimming come from the DNA, and the V and J calls and clone size come from that table. Within this sample are 100,000 to 150,000 clones, with about 88% of them counted one time only. Approximately 2.2% of the sample comes from the top ten.

These data originate in a study of blood T cell repertoires in COVID-19 (dated by TCRdb to the early 2020s). Broadly, across the study: Samples from collaborators originated in the United States, Italy and Spain and spanned both the acute and convalescent phases of COVID-19. The prospective study material was composed of cDNA or gDNA derived from T cells, B-cell-depleted T cells, or PBMCs. Deeply sampled blood TCRbeta repertoires from subjects exposed to, actively infected with, or recovered from COVID-19 were included in the dataset. The repertoires were released in a freely available public database intended as a resource for research on the immune response to SARS-CoV-2. Samples were obtained from the ongoing ImmuneRACE study (first 160 participants) and from 1,254 subjects provided by 6 global collaborators. Sample metadata almost always included a de-identified subject ID, COVID-19 status, age in years and sex. Where available, HLA class I and class II types were obtained from metadata supplied by the sample provider rather than from assay-based typing.

General conclusions and limits of the study: The quantity of clinical and demographic metadata differed by source and by participant and was supplied without curation.

V ends up 4 bases short and J 6 bases short, with an unmatched junction base count of 7. Spanning cysteine to phenylalanine, the CDR3 consists of 15 amino acids. The retained sequence is limited to the CDR3, 45 bases, with the frame set at the first base. Reading the germline V gene gives CDR1 SGHTS and CDR2 YDEGEE. In the prospective study, participants were roughly 18 to 90 years old, resided in around 25 geographic areas of the United States, and were enrolled through a virtual design. To assign participants to cohorts, the prospective study relied on clinical history that participants themselves reported in a screening survey and a study questionnaire. ImmuneRACE Cohort 3 recovered participants were defined by two consecutive negative NP/OP PCR tests, healthcare professional clearance, or symptom resolution. In the prospective study, mobile phlebotomists collected whole blood, serum and a nasopharyngeal or oropharyngeal swab from each participant. Over an approximately 2-month period, participants in the prospective study had the option of providing additional blood draws and questionnaires. Blood samples from the prospective study were shipped frozen or at room temperature prior to DNA extraction.

The V and J segments used are TRBV5-8 and TRBJ2-3, with TRBD1 identical over 11 junction bases. The material sequenced was PBMCs or T cells enriched from blood (not recorded which). The source is a woman between 45 and 60 years old who had recovered from COVID-19. The nucleotide sequence is given as TGTGCCAGCAGCCCGGGGACAGGGGGTGCGGATACGCAGTATTTT. Its protein product is CASSPGTGGADTQYF.